The 21 T cell receptor beta chains in this list originate from one sample, sequenced in a study of blood T cell repertoires in COVID-19. Profiling relied on immunoSEQ multiplex PCR, and the TCRdb table lists in-frame clones only, not all of them. The sample includes hundreds of thousands of clones, 75% to 90% seen only once; the top ten take around 12%. The sequencing input was peripheral blood. These receptors all stem from a woman aged 65 to 85 with COVID-19, enrolled during active disease.

The rearrangement uses TRBV7-2 and TRBJ2-2, with 11 nucleotides matching TRBD2. The germline V gene encodes CDR1 SGHTA and CDR2 FQGNSA. This CDR3 comprises 18 residues. The trim removed 2 bases at V and 5 bases at J, leaving 10 bases unmatched. The CDR3 spells CASSLMASGGTGTGELFF. The CDR3 DNA is TGTGCCAGCAGCTTAATGGCTAGCGGGGGGACTGGAACCGGGGAGCTGTTTTTT.

V is TRBV5-4 and J is TRBJ2-3; the D gene is possibly TRBD2 (6 bases). CDR1 is SGHNT and CDR2 is YYREEE in the germline V gene (reference sequence). Between the trimmed V and J ends, which lost 10 bases and 2 bases, there was a span of 14 bases. This CDR3 spans 13 amino acids. The CDR3 DNA reads TGTGCCCCTAGCGCCGGGGACACAGATACGCAGTATTTT. Protein: CAPSAGDTDTQYF.

The V gene is TRBV2, the J gene TRBJ2-7; the match to TRBD1 covers 7 bases. After removal of 7 bases from V and 7 bases from J, the junction contained 13 bases not matched to a gene. Per the germline V gene, CDR1 is SNHLY and CDR2 is FYNNEI. The CDR3 consists of 14 residues. The CDR3 nucleotides are TGTGCCAGCACCCCTACAGGGGTGAGTGGGGAGCAGTACTTC. It yields the protein CASTPTGVSGEQYF.

This chain links TRBV12-3 or TRBV12-4 with TRBJ2-1; TRBD1 is a possible D gene (6 bases). The CDR3 extends over 13 amino acids. Trimming removed 5 bases from V and 11 bases from J, with 16 bases in between. CDR3 DNA sequence: TGTGCCAGCAGTCTATCCCAAGGGGGAAAGCAGTTCTTC. Its protein product is CASSLSQGGKQFF.

There are a few counts of this clone. The V gene is TRBV5-6, the J gene TRBJ2-2, with a possible D match to TRBD2 (6 bases). The germline V and J ends were trimmed by 4 bases and 3 bases, with 16 bases remaining between them. This CDR3 contains 16 residues. The germline V gene encodes CDR1 SGHDT and CDR2 YYEEEE. The DNA for the CDR3 is TGTGCCAGCAGCCTCATCCCCGGGAGCGACACCGGGGAGCTGTTTTTT. Residues: CASSLIPGSDTGELFF.

The CDR3 coding sequence is TGTGCCAGCAGCCCCGGGACTAGCGCTTCCTACGAGCAGTACTTC. Protein: CASSPGTSASYEQYF. This chain links TRBV11-3 with TRBJ2-7; 10 bases line up with TRBD2. The V gene's germline CDR1 is SGHNT and CDR2 YENEEA. J gave up 1 base and V 5 bases, and 5 bases lay outside the gene matches. This CDR3 has 15 residues. The variable domain in full, completed from reference TRBV11-3 and TRBJ2-7, reads EAGVVQSPRYKIIEKKQPVAFWCNPISGHNTLYWYLQNLGQGPELLIRYENEEAVDDSQLPKDRFSAERLKGVDSTLKIQPAELGDSAVYLCASSPGTSASYEQYFGPGTRLTVT.

This clone was observed once. J is TRBJ2-7 and V is TRBV19; TRBD2 aligns across 7 bases. Germline CDR1 LNHDA, CDR2 SQIVND (reference sequence). CDR3 length: 13 residues. V lost 5 bases and J lost 0; bases outside the gene matches: 1. The CDR3: CASSRTSSYEQYF. The CDR3, as DNA: TGTGCCAGTAGTCGGACTAGCTCCTACGAGCAGTACTTC.

The chain links TRBV19 to TRBJ2-1; D is uncertain. The ends were cut back, 2 bases at V and 0 bases at J, with 14 bases in the middle. The CDR3 loop spans 17 amino acids. Germline CDR1 is LNHDA and CDR2 is SQIVND (reference sequence). DNA for the CDR3: TGTGCCAGTAGTATAAGGCACACCGCAGGCTCCTACAATGAGCAGTTCTTC. Its translation: CASSIRHTAGSYNEQFF. Combining the CDR3 with reference TRBV19 and TRBJ2-1 gives the whole variable domain DGGITQSPKYLFRKEGQNVTLSCEQNLNHDAMYWYRQDPGQGLRLIYYSQIVNDFQKGDIAEGYSVSREKKESFPLTVTSAQKNPTAFYLCASSIRHTAGSYNEQFFGPGTRLTVL.

The V and J genes are TRBV29-1 and TRBJ1-2; D gene uncertain. This CDR3 has 11 amino acids. V was trimmed by 0 bases and J by 5 bases, leaving 4 bases between them. Germline assignment: CDR1 SQVTM and CDR2 ANQGSEA. The CDR3 DNA reads TGCAGCGTTGAAGACGTTTATGGCTACACCTTC. Encoded protein: CSVEDVYGYTF. Together with reference TRBV29-1 and TRBJ1-2, the CDR3 gives the full variable domain: SAVISQKPSRDICQRGTSLTIQCQVDSQVTMMFWYRQQPGQSLTLIATANQGSEATYESGFVIDKFPISRPNLTFSTLTVSNMSPEDSSIYLCSVEDVYGYTFGSGTRLTVV.

The rearrangement joins TRBV6-5 to TRBJ2-2, with TRBD1 as a possible D gene (6 bases). Germline-derived CDR1 and CDR2 are MNHEY and SVGAGI. The ends were cut back, 6 bases at V and 5 bases at J, with 13 bases in the middle. The CDR3 totals 14 residues. CDR3 region: CASRPYRATGELFF. The CDR3 DNA follows: TGTGCCAGCAGGCCCTACAGGGCGACCGGGGAGCTGTTTTTT.

The chain is built from TRBV9 and TRBJ1-6, with 7 bases fitting TRBD1. The CDR3 is made up of 16 amino acids. The germline V gene has CDR1 SGDLS and CDR2 YYNGEE. Germline trimming cut 4 bases from V and 4 bases from J; bases unmatched to any gene: 8. CDR3 amino acids: CASSPLDRVYNSPLHF. In DNA form, the CDR3 reads TGTGCCAGCAGCCCCCTAGACAGGGTGTATAATTCACCCCTCCACTTT.

The chain links TRBV4-1 to TRBJ2-3; 11 bases are a match to TRBD2. Germline CDR1 and CDR2: MGHRA and YSYEKL. V shed 3 bases and J 6 bases; nucleotides not matched to a gene: 5. The CDR3 extends over 15 amino acids. CDR3 loop: CASSQTSGVGDTQYF. The CDR3 DNA sequence: TGCGCCAGCAGCCAGACTAGCGGGGTGGGGGATACGCAGTATTTT.

In this sample, this clone turned up once. The chain combines TRBV30 with TRBJ1-6; possibly TRBD1 for D (6 bases). Germline CDR1 reads GTSNPN; CDR2 reads SVGIG (reference sequence). V was clipped by 3 bases and J by 11 bases, with 20 bases between them. The length of the CDR3 is 15 residues. CDR3 in DNA: TGTGCCTGGAGGGCTAAGGGACAAGGATCCCCACCCCTCCACTTT. Residues: CAWRAKGQGSPPLHF.

The chain has TRBV5-6 and TRBJ2-5; D is unclear. Germline CDR1 is SGHDT and CDR2 is YYEEEE. This CDR3 spans 11 amino acids. Trimming left V 2 bases short and J 6 bases short, with 5 bases between. The CDR3 loop is CASSFIKTQYF. The CDR3 nucleotides read TGTGCCAGCAGCTTTATAAAGACCCAGTACTTC. Drawing the rest from reference TRBV5-6 and TRBJ2-5, the complete variable domain is DAGVTQSPTHLIKTRGQQVTLRCSPKSGHDTVSWYQQALGQGPQFIFQYYEEEERQRGNFPDRFSGHQFPNYSSELNVNALLLGDSALYLCASSFIKTQYFGPGTRLLVL.

The chain has TRBV2 and TRBJ2-5; TRBD2 is a possible D gene (6 bases). CDR1 is SNHLY and CDR2 is FYNNEI in the germline V gene. Trimming removed 7 bases from V and 4 bases from J, with 10 bases in between. The CDR3 runs to 12 residues. DNA of the CDR3: TGTGCCAGCACTGGCGGGGCAGAGACCCAGTACTTC. Translation gives CASTGGAETQYF.

In its sample, this clone was seen once. For the CDR3, the DNA is TGTGCCAGCAGCTTCCCATTCGGAGGGCTCAACTATGGCTACACCTTC. Its translation is CASSFPFGGLNYGYTF. The chain couples TRBV9 to TRBJ1-2, with D uncertain. The CDR3 covers 16 residues. Trimming shortened V by 4 bases and J by 2 bases, and 18 bases separated the two germline ends. The germline CDR1 and CDR2 sequences are SGDLS and YYNGEE.

This chain uses TRBV12-5 with TRBJ2-1; 9 nucleotides align to TRBD2. This CDR3 contains 18 residues. The V gene's germline CDR1 is LGHNT and CDR2 FRNRAP. V dropped 0 bases and J dropped 5; count of bases not matched to a gene: 11. DNA of the CDR3: TGTGCTAGTGGTTTGGTAGTGCTAGCGGGGATCTCAAACAATGAGCAGTTCTTC. Protein product: CASGLVVLAGISNNEQFF. The variable domain in full, completed from reference TRBV12-5 and TRBJ2-1, reads DARVTQTPRHKVTEMGQEVTMRCQPILGHNTVFWYRQTMMQGLELLAYFRNRAPLDDSGMPKDRFSAEMPDATLATLKIQPSEPRDSAVYFCASGLVVLAGISNNEQFFGPGTRLTVL.

The chain joins TRBV5-1 to TRBJ2-5; 7 bases line up with TRBD1. The junction had 5 bases not matched to a gene; V was cut back by 0 bases and J by 3 bases. The CDR3 totals 15 residues. CDR1 is SGHRS, CDR2 YFSETQ, per germline. The CDR3, as DNA: TGCGCCAGCAGCTTGGAGGACAGGCGCGAAGAGACCCAGTACTTC. Translated: CASSLEDRREETQYF.

This clone was found once. The chain employs TRBV6-2 or TRBV6-3 and TRBJ1-1; tentatively, D is TRBD1 (5 bases). V was trimmed by 5 bases and J by 1 base, leaving 5 bases between them. Germline V CDR1 and CDR2: MNHEY, SVGEGT. This CDR3 contains 12 residues. CDR3 protein: CASSQGNTEAFF. CDR3 bases: TGTGCCAGCAGTCAGGGGAACACTGAAGCTTTCTTT.

This chain connects TRBV5-1 to TRBJ1-1, with a tentative D call TRBD1 (5 bases). The CDR3 has 15 residues. Germline loops: CDR1 SGHRS, CDR2 YFSETQ. Trimming pared 4 bases from V and 1 base from J, leaving 14 bases between. In DNA form, the CDR3 reads TGCGCCAGCAGCGTGGAGGGTACAGGGAACACTGAAGCTTTCTTT. Translating gives CASSVEGTGNTEAFF.

The chain has TRBV14 and TRBJ2-3; no firm D call. V lost 4 bases to trimming and J lost 4 bases, with 9 bases between them. The germline V gene encodes CDR1 SGHDN and CDR2 FVKESK. This CDR3 contains 13 residues. The CDR3 DNA sequence: TGTGCCAGCAGCCCCTACGAGGCAGATACGCAGTATTTT. Protein product: CASSPYEADTQYF.